A single sample gave rise to the 32 T cell receptor beta chains below, sequenced in a study of patients and donors after allogeneic stem cell transplantation. TCRdb itself ran the RT-PCR reads through MiXCR, one entry per CDR3 protein. The sample has about 160,000 distinct CDR3 sequences, about 24% seen once; the top ten hold about 24%. Material for sequencing was blood, either unsorted or a sorted T cell fraction (not recorded which). These receptors all come from a human donor who was either an allogeneic HSCT recipient or a stem cell or donor lymphocyte infusion donor (not recorded which). It is not recorded whose cells these are; they may come from a transplant donor.

The chain joins TRBV27 to TRBJ2-3, with TRBD2 matching over 9 bases. The germline V gene has CDR1 MNHEY and CDR2 SMNVEV (reference sequence). The V segment lost 8 bases and the J segment 2 bases; nucleotides outside the gene matches: 11. CDR3 length: 16 amino acids. CDR3 amino acids: CASARTLAGLTDTQYF. The CDR3 coding sequence is TGTGCCAGCGCTCGGACGCTAGCGGGGCTCACAGATACGCAGTATTTT.

This clonotype showed up just a few times. The genes are TRBV6-5 and TRBJ1-1, with unresolved D. V dropped 6 bases and J dropped 4 bases, with 9 bases sitting between them. The V gene's germline CDR1 is MNHEY and CDR2 SVGAGI. The CDR3 totals 12 residues. The DNA of the CDR3 is TGTGCCAGCAGAACGGGGTTCACTGAAGCTTTCTTT. Translated, it gives CASRTGFTEAFF.

V usage is TRBV20-1 and J usage is TRBJ2-7; unclear D gene. CDR1 and CDR2 (germline): DFQATT, SNEGSKA (reference sequence). V was cut by 6 bases and J by 0 bases, with 12 bases left in between. This CDR3 has 13 amino acids. CDR3: CSAEVDNSYEQYF. DNA for the CDR3: TGCAGTGCCGAGGTAGATAACTCCTACGAGCAGTACTTC.

The sample holds many counts of this clonotype. The chain combines TRBV7-9 with TRBJ1-2; TRBD1 might be the D (5 bases). The CDR3 is made up of 14 amino acids. V lost 5 bases, J lost 0 bases, and 10 bases lay in between. CDR1 is SEHNR, CDR2 FQNEAQ, per germline (reference sequence). CDR3: CASSRREPNYGYTF. The CDR3, as DNA: TGTGCCAGCAGCCGCAGGGAACCTAACTATGGCTACACCTTC.

This clonotype turned up a few times. The chain couples TRBV5-1 to TRBJ1-1; D gene ambiguous. The CDR3 totals 15 residues. The V gene lost 0 bases and the J gene lost 3 bases, with 12 bases spanning the gap. Germline values: CDR1 SGHRS, CDR2 YFSETQ. CDR3 in amino acids: CASSLEPSRHTEAFF. CDR3 DNA sequence: TGCGCCAGCAGCTTGGAGCCGTCCCGTCACACTGAAGCTTTCTTT.

This clonotype has only a few counts. This chain links TRBV27 with TRBJ2-1, with 12 bases that match TRBD2. This CDR3 is 16 amino acids long. V gave up 8 bases and J gave up 1 base; unmatched junction bases: 6. Germline loops: CDR1 MNHEY, CDR2 SMNVEV (reference sequence). As DNA, the CDR3 is TGTGCCAGCGGACTAGCGGGACCAATTTCCTACAATGAGCAGTTCTTC. Its protein product is CASGLAGPISYNEQFF.

The chain links TRBV5-1 to TRBJ2-7; 7 positions agree with TRBD1. After removal of 5 bases from V and 0 bases from J, the junction contained 8 bases not matched to a gene. CDR1 and CDR2 (germline): SGHRS, YFSETQ. The CDR3 contains 15 residues. The DNA for the CDR3 is TGCGCCAGCAGTGAGGACAGGACGAGCTCCTACGAGCAGTACTTC. Its translation: CASSEDRTSSYEQYF.

The chain is built from TRBV3-1 and TRBJ2-1; D may be TRBD1 (6 bases). Germline loops: CDR1 LGHDT, CDR2 YNNKEL (reference sequence). The CDR3 extends over 16 amino acids. The V gene lost 2 bases and the J gene lost 0 bases, with 11 bases spanning the gap. CDR3 in amino acids: CASSQPRGSSYNEQFF. CDR3 coding DNA: TGTGCCAGCAGCCAACCCAGGGGAAGCTCCTACAATGAGCAGTTCTTC.

This clonotype came up many times. V gene TRBV6-5 combines with J gene TRBJ1-1, with D unclear. Germline CDR1 is MNHEY and CDR2 is SVGAGI. The V end was cut by 9 bases, the J end by 1 base, with 9 bases between. The CDR3 has 12 amino acids. The CDR3 sequence: CARAGPNTEAFF. As DNA, the CDR3 is TGTGCCAGGGCAGGACCGAACACTGAAGCTTTCTTT.

This clonotype was detected a few times. This chain uses TRBV3-1 with TRBJ1-2; no clear D. This CDR3 region has 13 residues. V lost 4 bases and J lost 5, with 11 bases in between. From germline, CDR1 is LGHDT and CDR2 YNNKEL (reference sequence). The CDR3 nucleotides are TGTGCCAGCAGCCCGCACTCTGGATATGGCTACACCTTC. Protein: CASSPHSGYGYTF.

There are many counts of this clonotype. V gene TRBV6-6 combines with J gene TRBJ1-1; D gene ambiguous. Germline V gives CDR1 MNHNY, CDR2 SVGAGI (reference sequence). This CDR3 spans 13 amino acids. V lost 1 base and J lost 1, with 4 bases in between. DNA for the CDR3: TGTGCCAGCAGTTACTTGGAGAACACTGAAGCTTTCTTT. This sequence encodes CASSYLENTEAFF.

V and J are TRBV24-1 and TRBJ2-1; D is uncertain. V dropped 5 bases and J dropped 12 bases, with 13 bases sitting between them. CDR3 length: 12 amino acids. CDR1 and CDR2 (germline): KGHDR, SFDVKD. CDR3 sequence: CATSGSEDLQFF. CDR3 nucleotides: TGTGCCACCAGTGGGTCAGAGGATTTGCAGTTCTTC.

This clonotype has more than one count but fewer than ten. The rearrangement uses TRBV2 and TRBJ1-1, with TRBD1 identical over 10 bases. The junction had 0 bases not matched to a gene; V was cut back by 4 bases and J by 4 bases. CDR1 and CDR2 (germline): SNHLY, FYNNEI. CDR3 length: 13 amino acids. The CDR3 here is CASSGQGATEAFF. CDR3 nucleotides: TGTGCCAGCAGTGGACAGGGGGCCACTGAAGCTTTCTTT.

This clonotype was recorded many times. CDR3: CASSLDNTEAFF. CDR3 nucleotide sequence: TGTGCCAGCAGCTTAGATAACACTGAAGCTTTCTTT. The chain has TRBV7-9 and TRBJ1-1, with unresolved D. The V end lost 1 base, the J end lost 2 bases, and 2 bases lay between the germline ends. The CDR3 sequence is 12 residues long. Germline assignment: CDR1 SEHNR and CDR2 FQNEAQ (reference sequence).

This clonotype has more than one count but fewer than ten. The rearrangement links TRBV25-1 to TRBJ1-1; D is uncertain. V shed 6 bases and J shed 3 bases, with 17 bases lying between them. Germline-derived CDR1 and CDR2 are MGHDK and SYGVNS. The CDR3 consists of 15 residues. The CDR3 sequence is CASRKRGELDTEAFF. The CDR3 DNA sequence: TGTGCCAGCAGGAAACGGGGAGAATTGGACACTGAAGCTTTCTTT.

The sample holds one count of this clonotype. V usage is TRBV4-3 and J usage is TRBJ2-7; TRBD2 agrees at 9 bases. The V and J ends lost 0 bases and 6 bases, in that order; junction bases with no gene match: 9. This CDR3 has 16 amino acids. The germline V gene has CDR1 LGHNA and CDR2 YSLEER. The CDR3 nucleotides read TGCGCCAGCAGCCAAGATCCTAGCGGGACGTGGGGCGAGCAGTACTTC. This encodes CASSQDPSGTWGEQYF.

The chain uses TRBV12-3 or TRBV12-4 and TRBJ2-5; D may be TRBD1 (5 bases). The V and J ends lost 6 bases and 0 bases respectively, with 8 bases between them. This CDR3 has 13 amino acids. CDR3 DNA sequence: TGTGCCAGCAGGACAGAAGACCAAGAGACCCAGTACTTC. Protein product: CASRTEDQETQYF.

The gene calls are TRBV27 and TRBJ2-4; D is uncertain. The germline gives CDR1 MNHEY, CDR2 SMNVEV (reference sequence). The length of the CDR3 is 15 residues. V was trimmed by 2 bases and J by 5 bases, leaving 13 bases between them. The CDR3 sequence is CASSLLPEAQNIQYF. Written as DNA, the CDR3 is TGTGCCAGCAGTTTACTCCCCGAGGCCCAAAACATTCAGTACTTC.

The chain has TRBV7-3 and TRBJ2-2; TRBD1 might be the D (5 bases). Germline CDR1 and CDR2: SGHTA and FQGTGA. Between the trimmed V and J ends, which lost 2 bases and 0 bases, there was a span of 13 bases. The length of the CDR3 is 17 residues. The CDR3 bases are TGTGCCAGCAGCTTAGGTCCGGCAGGGACGAACACCGGGGAGCTGTTTTTT. Its translation: CASSLGPAGTNTGELFF.

In this sample, this clonotype turned up many times. The chain uses TRBV27 and TRBJ1-1; 9 nucleotides agree with TRBD1. Germline V gives CDR1 MNHEY, CDR2 SMNVEV (reference sequence). The CDR3 contains 16 residues. Trimming removed 5 bases from V and 3 bases from J; junction bases left unmatched: 10. For the CDR3, the DNA is TGTGCCAGCAGTCTGGGGACAGGGTGGGGGTACACTGAAGCTTTCTTT. The encoded protein is CASSLGTGWGYTEAFF.

This clonotype came up a few times. The chain recombines TRBV5-6 with TRBJ2-2; TRBD1 might be the D (6 bases). The germline V gene encodes CDR1 SGHDT and CDR2 YYEEEE. Between the trimmed V and J ends, which lost 2 bases and 4 bases, there was a span of 9 bases. The CDR3 spans 14 residues. This chain's CDR3 is CASSFRQATGELFF. The CDR3 DNA sequence: TGTGCCAGCAGCTTTCGACAGGCCACCGGGGAGCTGTTTTTT.

This clonotype was detected a few times. V is TRBV5-6 and J is TRBJ2-3, with D hard to call. This CDR3 region has 15 residues. Germline CDR1 SGHDT, CDR2 YYEEEE. V dropped 0 bases and J dropped 2 bases, with 10 bases sitting between them. DNA of the CDR3: TGTGCCAGCAGCTTGGCCCTAACCATCACAGATACGCAGTATTTT. Its translation: CASSLALTITDTQYF.

This clonotype was counted between two and nine times. The V gene is TRBV6-2 or TRBV6-3, the J gene TRBJ1-2; D not certain. From germline, CDR1 is MNHEY and CDR2 SVGEGT. The CDR3 spans 12 residues. Trimming took 2 bases from V and 5 from J, leaving 6 bases between them. CDR3 nucleotides: TGTGCCAGCAGTTACCGGCAGTATGGCTACACCTTC. It encodes CASSYRQYGYTF.

V and J are TRBV4-1 and TRBJ2-1; D is perhaps TRBD2 (6 bases). The CDR3 spans 16 residues. CDR1 MGHRA and CDR2 YSYEKL come from the germline V gene. V gave up 8 bases and J gave up 6 bases, with 23 bases separating them. CDR3 sequence (DNA): TGCGCCAGCGTGTCCGGGACTGGAAGGACTTTCAATGAGCAGTTCTTC. Protein sequence: CASVSGTGRTFNEQFF.

The chain is built from TRBV7-9 and TRBJ2-5, with 8 bases fitting TRBD2. V trimming: 2 bases; J trimming: 1 base; junction bases outside the gene matches: 3. Germline CDR1 and CDR2: SEHNR and FQNEAQ (reference sequence). The CDR3 covers 15 residues. CDR3 sequence reads: CASSLLAGFQETQYF. CDR3 sequence (DNA): TGTGCCAGCAGCTTATTAGCGGGGTTCCAAGAGACCCAGTACTTC.

This clonotype has a handful of counts. V gene TRBV12-3 or TRBV12-4 combines with J gene TRBJ1-1, with TRBD1 matching 7 bases. V lost 6 bases to trimming and J lost 0 bases; unmatched junction nucleotides: 7. The CDR3 consists of 15 residues. CDR3 in amino acids: CASRPPGQMNTEAFF. CDR3 nucleotide sequence: TGTGCCAGCAGGCCCCCGGGACAGATGAACACTGAAGCTTTCTTT.

This clonotype was seen more than once but under ten times. V and J are TRBV29-1 and TRBJ1-2; 9 bases line up with TRBD1. V shed 6 bases and J 1 base; nucleotides not matched to a gene: 6. The CDR3 has 14 amino acids. Per the germline V gene, CDR1 is SQVTM and CDR2 is ANQGSEA. CDR3 sequence: CSVQDRGVNYGYTF. The CDR3, as DNA: TGCAGCGTCCAAGACAGGGGGGTTAACTATGGCTACACCTTC.

J is TRBJ2-5 and V is TRBV11-3; no clear D. There are 11 residues in the CDR3. Trimming left V 6 bases short and J 4 bases short, with 6 bases between. The germline V gene encodes CDR1 SGHNT and CDR2 YENEEA. The CDR3 DNA follows: TGTGCCAGCAGGTACAGAGAGACCCAGTACTTC. Its protein product is CASRYRETQYF.

The chain is built from TRBV29-1 and TRBJ2-1; D ambiguous. CDR3 length: 15 residues. With 0 bases removed from V and 7 bases from J, the gap between germline ends came to 16 bases. The V gene's germline CDR1 is SQVTM and CDR2 ANQGSEA. In DNA form, the CDR3 reads TGCAGCGTTGAAGAGGGCTACCCGGTGGGTAATGAGCAGTTCTTC. Its translation is CSVEEGYPVGNEQFF.

The rearrangement joins TRBV11-2 to TRBJ1-2, with 8 bases lining up with TRBD1. CDR1 and CDR2 from the germline V gene are SGHAT and FQNNGV. The length of the CDR3 is 15 residues. The trim removed 3 bases at V and 4 bases at J, leaving 7 bases unmatched. The CDR3 DNA sequence: TGTGCCAGCAGCTTCGACAGGGGCGGTACCTATGGCTACACCTTC. Its translation is CASSFDRGGTYGYTF.

This chain joins TRBV7-2 and TRBJ1-2, with 9 bases matching TRBD1. Germline V lookup: CDR1 SGHTA, CDR2 FQGNSA. The junction had 6 bases not matched to a gene; V was cut back by 4 bases and J by 6 bases. The length of the CDR3 is 14 residues. The CDR3 spells CASSSWTGADGYTF. The CDR3 nucleotides read TGTGCCAGCAGCTCATGGACAGGGGCGGATGGCTACACCTTC.

This chain links TRBV6-5 with TRBJ2-7; no definite D call. CDR1 is MNHEY and CDR2 is SVGAGI in the germline V gene. The V end was cut by 0 bases, the J end by 3 bases, with 3 bases between. This CDR3 is built from 12 residues. CDR3 sequence reads: CASSYSRYEQYF. The CDR3 nucleotides are TGTGCCAGCAGTTACTCGCGCTACGAGCAGTACTTC.